A single sample gave rise to the 20 T cell receptor beta chains below, sequenced in a study of blood T cell repertoires in COVID-19. Generated by immunoSEQ multiplex PCR, the TCRdb table keeps only in-frame clones and is missing some. The sample lists over 200,000 clones, 89% occurring once. The specimen was peripheral blood. The source is a man aged 60-69 years who had recovered from COVID-19.

V gene TRBV5-1 combines with J gene TRBJ1-1; tentative D call: TRBD1 (5 bases). The CDR3 contains 13 residues. Per germline, CDR1 SGHRS and CDR2 YFSETQ. V was trimmed by 4 bases and J by 6 bases, leaving 13 bases between them. CDR3 residues: CASSIDGGAEAFF. CDR3 in DNA: TGCGCCAGCAGCATAGACGGGGGGGCTGAAGCTTTCTTT.

This clone was counted between two and nine times. The sample has other DNA sequences that encode this CDR3 too. The chain joins TRBV18 to TRBJ2-2, with TRBD1 matching 10 bases. The CDR3 is made up of 15 amino acids. The ends lost 3 bases at V and 3 bases at J; junction bases unmatched: 1. In germline, CDR1 is KGHSH, CDR2 LQKENI. The CDR3 DNA reads TGTGCCAGCTCACCCGGGACAGGGGACACCGGGGAGCTGTTTTTT. Protein sequence: CASSPGTGDTGELFF.

As DNA, the CDR3 is TGTGCCAGCAGCATTACGGGACTAGCAGGAGATACGCAGTATTTT. Encoded protein: CASSITGLAGDTQYF. The chain joins TRBV11-3 to TRBJ2-3; 9 bases match TRBD2. Germline CDR1 is SGHNT and CDR2 is YENEEA. The V and J ends lost 5 bases and 5 bases, in that order; junction bases with no gene match: 8. The CDR3 totals 15 residues.

The J gene is TRBJ1-3, the V gene TRBV28, with D possibly matching TRBD1 (6 bases). Germline V lookup: CDR1 MDHEN, CDR2 SYDVKM. V was trimmed by 6 bases and J by 4 bases, leaving 13 bases between them. The CDR3 totals 14 residues. CDR3 DNA: TGTGCCAGCAGGGGGGGGCAAAAAGGAAACACCATATATTTT. Amino acid sequence: CASRGGQKGNTIYF.

V usage is TRBV7-2 and J usage is TRBJ1-1; 9 nucleotides line up with TRBD1. This CDR3 has 15 amino acids. Germline CDR1 and CDR2: SGHTA and FQGNSA. The ends lost 1 base at V and 11 bases at J; junction bases unmatched: 11. The CDR3: CASSLVPSGQGSAFF. The DNA of the CDR3 is TGTGCCAGCAGCTTAGTTCCATCGGGACAGGGATCTGCTTTCTTT.

A word on this clone: Other nucleotide sequences from this sample produce the same CDR3. The rearrangement links TRBV19 to TRBJ2-1; D is perhaps TRBD2 (6 bases). Germline CDR1 is LNHDA and CDR2 is SQIVND (reference sequence). This CDR3 has 12 amino acids. V lost 2 bases and J 9 bases, leaving 8 bases between the germline ends. The DNA of the CDR3 is TGTGCCAGTAGTATAAGGAGGGCTGAGCAGTTCTTC. Protein sequence: CASSIRRAEQFF. The full variable domain, completed using reference TRBV19 and TRBJ2-1, is DGGITQSPKYLFRKEGQNVTLSCEQNLNHDAMYWYRQDPGQGLRLIYYSQIVNDFQKGDIAEGYSVSREKKESFPLTVTSAQKNPTAFYLCASSIRRAEQFFGPGTRLTVL.

This chain joins TRBV14 and TRBJ1-2; a weak D match, TRBD1 (6 bases). Germline-derived CDR1 and CDR2 are SGHDN and FVKESK. The CDR3 is 15 residues long. The V and J ends lost 5 bases and 7 bases respectively, with 20 bases between them. This CDR3 reads CASSYPGQTFGGYTF. The CDR3 nucleotides are TGTGCCAGCAGCTACCCGGGACAAACCTTCGGTGGCTACACCTTC.

This chain uses TRBV3-1 (or the pseudogene TRBV3-2) with TRBJ2-7; 8 nucleotides match TRBD2. The CDR3 consists of 17 residues. Germline trimming cut 1 base from V and 4 bases from J; bases unmatched to any gene: 12. The germline V gene encodes CDR1 LGHDT and CDR2 YNNKEL (reference sequence). CDR3 DNA: TGTGCCAGCAGCCAAGGAAAGTCGGGCGGGGGGCGATACGAGCAGTACTTC. Encoded protein: CASSQGKSGGGRYEQYF.

The chain employs TRBV14 and TRBJ1-6; D remains ambiguous. Looked up from germline, CDR1 is SGHDN and CDR2 is FVKESK. This CDR3 has 16 amino acids. V was cut by 5 bases and J by 4 bases, with 15 bases left in between. The CDR3 reads CASSSAAQGYNSPLHF. The CDR3 DNA reads as TGTGCCAGCAGCTCAGCGGCCCAAGGGTATAATTCACCCCTCCACTTT.

A single count supports this clone. Germline and junction disagree at one end, which may indicate a read error. The J gene is TRBJ2-3, the V gene TRBV9; no reliable D call. The CDR3 has 12 residues. From germline, CDR1 is SGDLS and CDR2 YYNGEE. The CDR3 DNA reads as TGTGCCGGCAGCCCTCCAGCGGATACGCAGTATTTT. As protein: CAGSPPADTQYF.

This clone was seen a single time. The chain employs TRBV27 and TRBJ2-2, with TRBD2 matching over 12 bases. The CDR3 totals 18 residues. CDR1 is MNHEY, CDR2 SMNVEV, per germline (reference sequence). The V and J ends lost 2 bases and 7 bases, in that order; junction bases with no gene match: 11. CDR3 in DNA: TGTGCCAGCAGTTTAAAGGCGGGGACTAGCGGGTTGATCGGGGAGCTGTTTTTT. It yields the protein CASSLKAGTSGLIGELFF.

The chain joins TRBV2 to TRBJ2-1; TRBD1 matches 7 bases. V lost 6 bases and J lost 2; bases outside the gene matches: 4. The germline CDR1 and CDR2 sequences are SNHLY and FYNNEI. The CDR3 is made up of 14 amino acids. The CDR3 DNA follows: TGTGCCAGCAGGGGGGACAGTCCCTACAATGAGCAGTTCTTC. It is translated as CASRGDSPYNEQFF.

This chain connects TRBV6-5 to TRBJ2-3, with D perhaps TRBD2 (6 bases). The V and J ends lost 6 bases and 0 bases respectively, with 10 bases between them. The germline V gene encodes CDR1 MNHEY and CDR2 SVGAGI. This CDR3 has 14 amino acids. In nucleotides, the CDR3 is TGTGCCAGCAGGGAGGGCTTTAGCACAGATACGCAGTATTTT. Its protein product is CASREGFSTDTQYF.

This clone has just one count. The chain uses TRBV11-2 and TRBJ2-4; TRBD1 matches 7 bases. Germline V gives CDR1 SGHAT, CDR2 FQNNGV. CDR3 length equals 16 residues. Trimming took 5 bases from V and 1 from J; bases not matched to a gene: 8. In DNA form, the CDR3 reads TGTGCCAGCAGCCCCCGGCGACAGGGTGCCAAAAACATTCAGTACTTC. This codes for CASSPRRQGAKNIQYF.

The chain recombines TRBV10-3 with TRBJ2-7; perhaps TRBD2 as D (7 bases). Per germline, CDR1 ENHRY and CDR2 SYGVKD. The CDR3 extends over 14 amino acids. V was clipped by 8 bases and J by 1 base, with 15 bases between them. CDR3 in amino acids: CAIGGPSGSYEQYF. In nucleotides, the CDR3 is TGTGCCATCGGGGGCCCTAGCGGATCCTACGAGCAGTACTTC.

The chain couples TRBV5-1 to TRBJ2-1, with D possibly TRBD1 on 5 matching bases. The V gene lost 0 bases and the J gene lost 1 base, with 14 bases spanning the gap. The germline V gene has CDR1 SGHRS and CDR2 YFSETQ. The CDR3 spans 17 residues. Here the CDR3 reads CASSLVENSGSYNEQFF. CDR3 nucleotides: TGCGCCAGCAGCTTGGTTGAAAATTCAGGGTCCTACAATGAGCAGTTCTTC.

This chain links TRBV28 with TRBJ1-4; the match to TRBD1 covers 9 bases. Germline-derived CDR1 and CDR2 are MDHEN and SYDVKM. This CDR3 is 16 amino acids long. Losses at the gene ends were 5 bases for V and 9 bases for J; bases not matched to a gene: 13. DNA for the CDR3: TGTGCCAGCAGTCCCACTCGGACAGGGGCCTACCAAAAACTGTTTTTT. Translation gives CASSPTRTGAYQKLFF.

The rearrangement links TRBV30 to TRBJ2-7; tentatively, D is TRBD2 (6 bases). The CDR3 consists of 11 residues. The germline CDR1 and CDR2 sequences are GTSNPN and SVGIG (reference sequence). Trimming pared 7 bases from V and 7 bases from J, leaving 14 bases between. The CDR3 region is CAYSGVLEQYF. The CDR3 DNA is TGTGCCTACTCGGGGGTCTTGGAGCAGTACTTC.

The genes are TRBV5-1 and TRBJ2-5; TRBD2 matches 11 bases. The CDR3 covers 17 residues. V gave up 3 bases and J gave up 5 bases; unmatched junction bases: 12. Germline V gives CDR1 SGHRS, CDR2 YFSETQ. CDR3 coding DNA: TGCGCCAGCAGCTGGGGGGCTAGCGGGAGGCCCGGGGAGACCCAGTACTTC. Protein: CASSWGASGRPGETQYF.

The chain recombines TRBV30 with TRBJ2-1; 12 nucleotides match TRBD1. CDR1 and CDR2 from the germline V gene are GTSNPN and SVGIG (reference sequence). The CDR3 spans 17 residues. V was clipped by 3 bases and J by 12 bases; unmatched bases: 18. CDR3 residues: CAWRRPGPGTGGVGQFF. CDR3 DNA: TGTGCCTGGAGACGCCCCGGGCCCGGGACAGGGGGCGTCGGGCAGTTCTTC.